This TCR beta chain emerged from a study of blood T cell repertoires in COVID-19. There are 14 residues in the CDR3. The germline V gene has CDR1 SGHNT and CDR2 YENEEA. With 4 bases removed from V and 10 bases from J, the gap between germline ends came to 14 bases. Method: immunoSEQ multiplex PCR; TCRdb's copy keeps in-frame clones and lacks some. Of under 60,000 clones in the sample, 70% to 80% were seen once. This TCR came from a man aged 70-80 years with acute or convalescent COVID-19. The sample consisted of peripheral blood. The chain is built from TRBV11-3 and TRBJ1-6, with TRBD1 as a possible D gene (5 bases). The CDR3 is CASSSGTGGSPLHF. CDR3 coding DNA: TGTGCCAGCAGCTCCGGGACTGGGGGGTCACCCCTCCACTTT. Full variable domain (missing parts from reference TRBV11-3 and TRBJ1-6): EAGVVQSPRYKIIEKKQPVAFWCNPISGHNTLYWYLQNLGQGPELLIRYENEEAVDDSQLPKDRFSAERLKGVDSTLKIQPAELGDSAVYLCASSSGTGGSPLHFGNGTRLTVT.